This T cell receptor (beta chain) comes out of a study of blood T cell repertoires in COVID-19. Across the whole study: PBMCs, B-cell-depleted T cells, or T cells were the source of the cDNA or gDNA that made up the material.

Using immunoSEQ multiplex PCR, the repertoire was profiled, and TCRdb retains in-frame clones only, with some absent. Among around 200,000 clones listed, 87% were seen once. Only one count was recorded for this clone. This receptor was identified in a woman younger than 35 who had recovered from COVID-19. Sequencing was performed on peripheral blood.

The CDR3 bases are TGTGCCAGCAGCCCAGGCCTACAGTCCACAGATACGCAGTATTTT. It is translated as CASSPGLQSTDTQYF. The gene calls are TRBV7-2 and TRBJ2-3; no clear D gene. CDR3 length: 15 residues. The V gene lost 5 bases and the J gene lost 2 bases, with 14 bases spanning the gap. Germline assignment: CDR1 SGHTA and CDR2 FQGNSA.